The rows below give T cell receptor beta chains drawn from one sample of a study of blood T cell repertoires in COVID-19. Clones were sequenced by immunoSEQ multiplex PCR, and TCRdb holds only the in-frame ones, with some missing. The data contain some 220,000 clones, approximately 81% of them singletons. Sequenced sample: peripheral blood. The source is a man aged 50 or older who had recovered from COVID-19. Both conserved end residues are part of each CDR3. The D gene is left open where the match is weak. The size of a clone is reported for some rows only, either as once, few or many, or as a class for expanded clones.

D gene,V gene,clone size,CDR3 length,J gene,CDR3 DNA,CDR3 protein
TRBD2,TRBV6-5,.,16,TRBJ2-5,TGTGCCAGCAGTTACGTGCGACTAGCGATCCAAGAGACCCAGTACTTC,CASSYVRLAIQETQYF
.,TRBV3-1/TRBV3-2,.,13,TRBJ1-1,TGTGCCAGCAGCCAAGGGGGGCGCGGTGAAGCTTTCTTT,CASSQGGRGEAFF
.,TRBV3-1/TRBV3-2,.,14,TRBJ2-7,TGTGCCAGCAGCTTAGGGACACCTCCCTACGAGCAGTACTTC,CASSLGTPPYEQYF
TRBD2,TRBV2,.,15,TRBJ2-1,TGTGCCAGCAGTGACCTGACTAGCGCCACGGATGAGCAGTTCTTC,CASSDLTSATDEQFF
.,TRBV6-2/TRBV6-3,few,15,TRBJ2-2,TGTGCCAGCAGTTACCAGGGGTGGAGGACCGGGGAGCTGTTTTTT,CASSYQGWRTGELFF
.,TRBV11-2,.,15,TRBJ2-1,TGTGCCAGCAGCTTGGGGCCTTTCTCCTACAATGAGCAGTTCTTC,CASSLGPFSYNEQFF
TRBD1,TRBV19,.,15,TRBJ1-1,TGTGCCAGTTGGACAGGGGGCGCGGGGGACACTGAAGCTTTCTTT,CASWTGGAGDTEAFF
.,TRBV9,.,14,TRBJ1-6,TGTGCCAGCAGCGTAGGTACAGATAATTCACCCCTCCACTTT,CASSVGTDNSPLHF
TRBD1,TRBV7-7,.,15,TRBJ2-1,TGTGCCAGCAGCTCGGGACAGGGGGCCCACAATGAGCAGTTCTTC,CASSSGQGAHNEQFF
TRBD1,TRBV7-2,.,14,TRBJ2-7,TGTGCCAGCAGCTTAGTGGGACAGGGGTACGAGCAGTACTTC,CASSLVGQGYEQYF
TRBD1,TRBV28,.,15,TRBJ1-6,TGTGCCAGCAGTTTCGAGGGACAGGTTAATTCACCCCTCCACTTT,CASSFEGQVNSPLHF
.,TRBV18,.,13,TRBJ1-5,TGTGCCAGCTCCGGGGGGACGGATCAGCCCCAGCATTTT,CASSGGTDQPQHF
TRBD1,TRBV3-1/TRBV3-2,once,16,TRBJ2-3,TGTGCCAGCAGCCTGCCCACGGGACAGGGCAAGAATACGCAGTATTTT,CASSLPTGQGKNTQYF
.,TRBV5-1,.,16,TRBJ1-3,TGCGCCAGCAGCTTTACAGGGTCCCTCACTGGAAACACCATATATTTT,CASSFTGSLTGNTIYF
.,TRBV4-2,.,16,TRBJ2-7,TGTGCCAGCAGCCAAGACCCGGCTAGCCGCCCCCACGAGCAGTACTTC,CASSQDPASRPHEQYF
.,TRBV15,once,14,TRBJ2-7,TGTGCCACCAGCAGAGTTGGGAGTCCCTACGAGCAGTACTTC,CATSRVGSPYEQYF
.,TRBV28,.,15,TRBJ1-1,TGTGCCAGCAGTTTGGGGGGGATCAGAAACACTGAAGCTTTCTTT,CASSLGGIRNTEAFF
TRBD2,TRBV7-2,.,13,TRBJ2-3,TGTGCCAGCAGCCCCCGGGGGGTAGATACGCAGTATTTT,CASSPRGVDTQYF
.,TRBV5-1,.,14,TRBJ1-1,TGCGCCAGCAGCTTGGAGGGGGTTACGACTGAAGCTTTCTTT,CASSLEGVTTEAFF
.,TRBV7-2,once,14,TRBJ1-1,TGTGCCAGCAGCAATCAGGGGAGAAACACTGAAGCTTTCTTT,CASSNQGRNTEAFF
.,TRBV19,.,13,TRBJ2-7,TGTGCCAGTAGTGAACAATCCCCGGGGGAGCAGTACTTC,CASSEQSPGEQYF
.,TRBV4-2,.,19,TRBJ2-6,TGTGCCAGCAGCCAAGAAGGTATCCAGGGGTTTTCTGGGGCCAACGTCCTGACTTTC,CASSQEGIQGFSGANVLTF
TRBD2,TRBV23-1,.,15,TRBJ2-3,TGCGCCAGCAGTCACCCCCTAGCGGGAATGGATACGCAGTATTTT,CASSHPLAGMDTQYF